The rows below give T cell receptor beta chains drawn from one sample of a study of blood T cell repertoires in COVID-19. Measured with immunoSEQ multiplex PCR; TCRdb has only the in-frame clones, and not every one. The data contain tens of thousands of clones, more than 80% of them seen just once; the ten biggest clones take up roughly 12%. The sequencing input was peripheral blood. The receptors were sampled from a human donor in a cohort sampled during active COVID-19. Each CDR3 is given with its conserved first and last residue. Fields, in order: V gene, clone size, D gene, J gene, CDR3 protein, CDR3 DNA. A D gene is named only where the DNA matches it firmly. Only part of the rows carry a size: once, few, many, or a class if the clone is expanded.

v_call: TRBV10-3
clone_size: -
d_call: -
j_call: TRBJ2-1
cdr3_aa: CATRGPKENDEQFF
cdr3_nt: TGTGCCACCCGAGGCCCCAAGGAGAATGATGAGCAGTTCTTC

v_call: TRBV30
clone_size: -
d_call: -
j_call: TRBJ1-1
cdr3_aa: CAWRSTAGQAFF
cdr3_nt: TGTGCCTGGAGATCCACGGCAGGGCAAGCTTTCTTT

v_call: TRBV6-1
clone_size: -
d_call: TRBD1
j_call: TRBJ1-2
cdr3_aa: CASSKAGGTYGYTF
cdr3_nt: TGTGCCAGCAGTAAAGCAGGGGGCACCTATGGCTACACCTTC

v_call: TRBV5-1
clone_size: -
d_call: -
j_call: TRBJ2-1
cdr3_aa: CASSLGSPGGNEQFF
cdr3_nt: TGCGCCAGCAGCCTGGGGTCCCCCGGAGGAAATGAGCAGTTCTTC

v_call: TRBV29-1
clone_size: -
d_call: -
j_call: TRBJ2-4
cdr3_aa: CSVETSPDIQYF
cdr3_nt: TGCAGCGTTGAAACCTCCCCGGACATTCAGTACTTC

v_call: TRBV6-2/TRBV6-3
clone_size: few
d_call: -
j_call: TRBJ1-5
cdr3_aa: CASSYWQVRNQPQHF
cdr3_nt: TGTGCCAGCAGTTACTGGCAGGTTCGCAATCAGCCCCAGCATTTT

v_call: TRBV19
clone_size: -
d_call: TRBD1
j_call: TRBJ2-6
cdr3_aa: CASSRQGAGGANVLTF
cdr3_nt: TGTGCCAGTAGCCGACAGGGGGCGGGAGGGGCCAACGTCCTGACTTTC

v_call: TRBV4-1
clone_size: few
d_call: -
j_call: TRBJ1-1
cdr3_aa: CASSQLTRNTEAFF
cdr3_nt: TGCGCCAGCAGCCAATTGACACGGAACACTGAAGCTTTCTTT

v_call: TRBV7-2
clone_size: -
d_call: -
j_call: TRBJ1-2
cdr3_aa: CASSFRGLDGGYTF
cdr3_nt: TGTGCCAGCAGTTTCAGGGGCCTGGATGGTGGCTACACCTTC

v_call: TRBV28
clone_size: -
d_call: -
j_call: TRBJ1-5
cdr3_aa: CASSSGVTQPQHF
cdr3_nt: TGTGCCAGCTCATCAGGGGTGACTCAGCCCCAGCATTTT

v_call: TRBV6-1
clone_size: -
d_call: -
j_call: TRBJ1-2
cdr3_aa: CASSENTVYGYTF
cdr3_nt: TGTGCCAGCAGTGAAAACACAGTCTATGGCTACACCTTC

v_call: TRBV6-1
clone_size: -
d_call: TRBD1
j_call: TRBJ2-1
cdr3_aa: CASSEALLGQGDYNEQFF
cdr3_nt: TGTGCCAGCAGTGAAGCGCTTCTGGGACAGGGTGACTACAATGAGCAGTTCTTC

v_call: TRBV28
clone_size: -
d_call: -
j_call: TRBJ2-4
cdr3_aa: CASGEDRSKNIQYF
cdr3_nt: TGTGCCAGCGGGGAGGACAGGTCCAAAAACATTCAGTACTTC

v_call: TRBV5-1
clone_size: -
d_call: TRBD1
j_call: TRBJ2-7
cdr3_aa: CASSLAPETGAYEQYF
cdr3_nt: TGCGCCAGCAGCTTGGCCCCGGAGACAGGGGCCTACGAGCAGTACTTC

v_call: TRBV14
clone_size: -
d_call: TRBD1
j_call: TRBJ1-2
cdr3_aa: CASSRTGPLQNYGYTF
cdr3_nt: TGTGCCAGCAGTCGGACAGGGCCACTCCAAAACTATGGCTACACCTTC

v_call: TRBV19
clone_size: -
d_call: -
j_call: TRBJ2-5
cdr3_aa: CASSIEVFRETQYF
cdr3_nt: TGTGCCAGTAGTATCGAAGTTTTCCGGGAGACCCAGTACTTC

v_call: TRBV6-5
clone_size: once
d_call: TRBD1
j_call: TRBJ2-4
cdr3_aa: CATETGLAIQYF
cdr3_nt: TGTGCCACCGAGACAGGGTTGGCCATTCAGTACTTC

v_call: TRBV2
clone_size: -
d_call: TRBD1
j_call: TRBJ1-6
cdr3_aa: CASSTPGQGLFESPLHF
cdr3_nt: TGTGCCAGCAGTACACCGGGACAGGGTCTTTTCGAGTCACCCCTCCACTTT

v_call: TRBV7-9
clone_size: -
d_call: TRBD1
j_call: TRBJ2-7
cdr3_aa: CASSWDSYEQYF
cdr3_nt: TGTGCCAGCAGCTGGGACAGCTACGAGCAGTACTTC

v_call: TRBV24-1
clone_size: once
d_call: TRBD2
j_call: TRBJ2-5
cdr3_aa: CATSDGRGTETQYF
cdr3_nt: TGTGCCACCAGTGATGGGAGGGGTACGGAGACCCAGTACTTC

v_call: TRBV11-2
clone_size: -
d_call: -
j_call: TRBJ2-3
cdr3_aa: CASSYRGALAVADTQYF
cdr3_nt: TGTGCCAGCAGCTATCGGGGGGCCCTGGCCGTAGCAGATACGCAGTATTTT

v_call: TRBV5-1
clone_size: -
d_call: -
j_call: TRBJ2-5
cdr3_aa: CASSSIGTTPQETQYF
cdr3_nt: TGCGCCAGCAGCTCAATCGGGACAACTCCCCAAGAGACCCAGTACTTC

v_call: TRBV18
clone_size: -
d_call: -
j_call: TRBJ2-5
cdr3_aa: CASSPATIIGETQYF
cdr3_nt: TGTGCCAGCTCACCAGCGACTATCATTGGGGAGACCCAGTACTTC

v_call: TRBV28
clone_size: -
d_call: TRBD2
j_call: TRBJ2-1
cdr3_aa: CASRTTSGRKNEQFF
cdr3_nt: TGTGCCAGCAGGACAACTAGCGGGAGAAAAAATGAGCAGTTCTTC

v_call: TRBV7-6
clone_size: -
d_call: -
j_call: TRBJ1-4
cdr3_aa: CASSPSGRGEKLFF
cdr3_nt: TGTGCCAGCAGCCCCAGCGGGCGGGGTGAAAAACTGTTTTTT

v_call: TRBV28
clone_size: -
d_call: -
j_call: TRBJ1-2
cdr3_aa: CASTIDRNYGYTF
cdr3_nt: TGTGCCAGCACCATTGACAGGAACTATGGCTACACCTTC

v_call: TRBV3-1/TRBV3-2
clone_size: few
d_call: -
j_call: TRBJ1-1
cdr3_aa: CASSDGQLMNTEAFF
cdr3_nt: TGTGCCAGCAGCGACGGACAGCTTATGAACACTGAAGCTTTCTTT

v_call: TRBV4-1
clone_size: -
d_call: TRBD1
j_call: TRBJ1-5
cdr3_aa: CASSQDPTGFLNQPQHF
cdr3_nt: TGCGCCAGCAGCCAAGACCCGACAGGGTTTCTCAATCAGCCCCAGCATTTT

v_call: TRBV7-9
clone_size: -
d_call: TRBD2
j_call: TRBJ2-1
cdr3_aa: CASSFRTSGRVDEQFF
cdr3_nt: TGTGCCAGCAGCTTCCGGACTAGCGGGAGGGTCGATGAGCAGTTCTTC

v_call: TRBV2
clone_size: -
d_call: -
j_call: TRBJ1-6
cdr3_aa: CATGTPNSPLHF
cdr3_nt: TGTGCCACCGGGACACCCAATTCACCCCTCCACTTT

v_call: TRBV3-1/TRBV3-2
clone_size: -
d_call: TRBD1
j_call: TRBJ2-7
cdr3_aa: CASSYLGTGSHEQYF
cdr3_nt: TGTGCCAGCAGCTATCTCGGGACAGGGTCCCACGAGCAGTACTTC

v_call: TRBV2
clone_size: -
d_call: TRBD1
j_call: TRBJ1-5
cdr3_aa: CASSGQGNQPQHF
cdr3_nt: TGTGCCAGCAGTGGACAGGGTAATCAGCCCCAGCATTTT

v_call: TRBV7-9
clone_size: -
d_call: -
j_call: TRBJ2-7
cdr3_aa: CASTKGQNSYEQYF
cdr3_nt: TGTGCCAGCACCAAAGGACAGAATTCCTACGAGCAGTACTTC